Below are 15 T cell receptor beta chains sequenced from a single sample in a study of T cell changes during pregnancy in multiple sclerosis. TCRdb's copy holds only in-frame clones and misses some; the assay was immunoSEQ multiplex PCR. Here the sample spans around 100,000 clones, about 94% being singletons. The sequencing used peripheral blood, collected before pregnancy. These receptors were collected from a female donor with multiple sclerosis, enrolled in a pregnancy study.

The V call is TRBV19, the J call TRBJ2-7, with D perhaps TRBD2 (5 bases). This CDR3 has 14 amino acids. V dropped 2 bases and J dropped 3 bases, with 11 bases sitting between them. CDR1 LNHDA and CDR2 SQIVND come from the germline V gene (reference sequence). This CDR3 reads CASSISEGNYEQYF. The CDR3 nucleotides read TGTGCCAGTAGTATAAGTGAGGGCAACTACGAGCAGTACTTC.

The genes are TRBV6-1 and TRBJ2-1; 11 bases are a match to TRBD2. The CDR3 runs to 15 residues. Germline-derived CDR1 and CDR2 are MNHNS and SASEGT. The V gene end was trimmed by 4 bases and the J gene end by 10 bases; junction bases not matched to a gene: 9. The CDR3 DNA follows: TGTGCCAGCAGTGGGGTAGCGGGAGGGCCGAGGGAGCAGTTCTTC. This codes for CASSGVAGGPREQFF.

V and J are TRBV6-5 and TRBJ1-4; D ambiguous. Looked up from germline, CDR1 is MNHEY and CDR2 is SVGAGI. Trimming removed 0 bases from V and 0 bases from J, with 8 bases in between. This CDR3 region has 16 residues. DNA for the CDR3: TGTGCCAGCAGTTACTCCAGATTTGCAACTAATGAAAAACTGTTTTTT. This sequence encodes CASSYSRFATNEKLFF.

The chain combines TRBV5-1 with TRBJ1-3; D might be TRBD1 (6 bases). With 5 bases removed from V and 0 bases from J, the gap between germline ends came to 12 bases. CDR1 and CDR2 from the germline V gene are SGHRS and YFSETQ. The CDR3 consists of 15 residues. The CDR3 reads CASSKDRNSGNTIYF. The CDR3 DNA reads TGCGCCAGCAGTAAAGACAGGAACTCTGGAAACACCATATATTTT.

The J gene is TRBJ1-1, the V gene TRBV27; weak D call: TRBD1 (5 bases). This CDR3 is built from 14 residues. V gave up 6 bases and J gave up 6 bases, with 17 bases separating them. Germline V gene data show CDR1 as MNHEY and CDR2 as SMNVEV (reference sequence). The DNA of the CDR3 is TGTGCCAGCAGGCCCCCCTCAGGGTCAGCTGAAGCTTTCTTT. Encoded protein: CASRPPSGSAEAFF.

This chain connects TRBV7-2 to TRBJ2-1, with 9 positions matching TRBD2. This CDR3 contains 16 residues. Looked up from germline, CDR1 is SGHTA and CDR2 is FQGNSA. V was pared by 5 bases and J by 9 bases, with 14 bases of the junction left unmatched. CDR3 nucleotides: TGTGCCAGCAGCGGCCTTGGGGCGGGAGGGCCATCTGAGCAGTTCTTC. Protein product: CASSGLGAGGPSEQFF.

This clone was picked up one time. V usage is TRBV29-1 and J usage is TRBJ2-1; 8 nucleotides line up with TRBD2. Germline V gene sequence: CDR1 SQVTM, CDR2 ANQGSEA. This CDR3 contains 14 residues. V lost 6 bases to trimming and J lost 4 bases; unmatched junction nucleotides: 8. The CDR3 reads CSVATSGLYNEQFF. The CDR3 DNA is TGCAGCGTAGCTACTAGCGGACTATACAATGAGCAGTTCTTC.

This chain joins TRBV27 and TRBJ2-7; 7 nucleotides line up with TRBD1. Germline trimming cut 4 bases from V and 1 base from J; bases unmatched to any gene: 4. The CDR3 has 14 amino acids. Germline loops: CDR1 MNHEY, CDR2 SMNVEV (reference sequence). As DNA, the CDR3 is TGTGCCAGCAGTTCACAGGGGCCGTCCTACGAGCAGTACTTC. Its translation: CASSSQGPSYEQYF.

The CDR3 region is CASSHRDNEQFF. Here the CDR3 DNA reads TGTGCCAGCAGTCACAGAGACAATGAGCAGTTCTTC. The chain joins TRBV7-9 to TRBJ2-1; D gene uncertain. Trimming left V 6 bases short and J 5 bases short, with 8 bases between. Germline V CDR1 and CDR2: SEHNR, FQNEAQ (reference sequence). This CDR3 has 12 amino acids.

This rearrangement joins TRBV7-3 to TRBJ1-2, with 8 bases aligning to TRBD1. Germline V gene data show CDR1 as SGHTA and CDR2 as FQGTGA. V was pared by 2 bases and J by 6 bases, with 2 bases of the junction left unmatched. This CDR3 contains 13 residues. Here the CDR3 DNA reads TGTGCCAGCAGCTTAGGACAGGGCGATGGCTACACCTTC. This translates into CASSLGQGDGYTF.

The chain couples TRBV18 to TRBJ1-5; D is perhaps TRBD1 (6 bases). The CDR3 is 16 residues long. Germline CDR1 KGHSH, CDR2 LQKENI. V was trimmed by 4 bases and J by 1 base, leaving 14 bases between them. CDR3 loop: CASSLKQGVSNQPQHF. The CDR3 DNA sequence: TGTGCCAGCTCACTAAAACAGGGAGTGAGCAATCAGCCCCAGCATTTT. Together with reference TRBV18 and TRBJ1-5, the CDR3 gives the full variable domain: NAGVMQNPRHLVRRRGQEARLRCSPMKGHSHVYWYRQLPEEGLKFMVYLQKENIIDESGMPKERFSAEFPKEGPSILRIQQVVRGDSAAYFCASSLKQGVSNQPQHFGDGTRLSIL.

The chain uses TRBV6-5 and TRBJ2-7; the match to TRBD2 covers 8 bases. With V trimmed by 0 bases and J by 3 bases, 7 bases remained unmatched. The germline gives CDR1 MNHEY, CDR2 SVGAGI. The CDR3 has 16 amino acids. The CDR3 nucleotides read TGTGCCAGCAGTTACTCGAGGACTAGCAGCCACTACGAGCAGTACTTC. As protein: CASSYSRTSSHYEQYF.

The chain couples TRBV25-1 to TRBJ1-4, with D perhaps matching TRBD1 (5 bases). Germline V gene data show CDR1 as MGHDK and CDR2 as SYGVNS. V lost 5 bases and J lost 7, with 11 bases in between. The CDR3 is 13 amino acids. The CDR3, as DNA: TGTGCCAGCAGTCGCCTAGACAGTGAAAAACTGTTTTTT. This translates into CASSRLDSEKLFF.

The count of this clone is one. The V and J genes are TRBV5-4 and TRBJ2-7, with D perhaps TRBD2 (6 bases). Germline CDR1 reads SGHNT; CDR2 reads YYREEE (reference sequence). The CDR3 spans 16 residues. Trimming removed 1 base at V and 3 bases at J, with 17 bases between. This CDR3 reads CASSLSGLGGDYEQYF. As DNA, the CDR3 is TGTGCCAGCAGCTTGAGTGGTTTGGGCGGGGACTACGAGCAGTACTTC.

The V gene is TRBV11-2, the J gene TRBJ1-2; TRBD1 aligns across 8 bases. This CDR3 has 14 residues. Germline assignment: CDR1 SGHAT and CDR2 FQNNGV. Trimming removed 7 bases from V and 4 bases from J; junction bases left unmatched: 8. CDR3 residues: CASTGDRRLYGYTF. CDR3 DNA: TGTGCCAGCACCGGGGACAGGCGACTCTATGGCTACACCTTC.